The 27 T cell receptor beta chains in this list originate from one sample, sequenced in a study of blood T cell repertoires in COVID-19. Method: immunoSEQ multiplex PCR; TCRdb's copy keeps in-frame clones and lacks some. This sample has just over 150,000 clones, with 80% to 90% found just once. The source material was peripheral blood. Source of these receptors: a woman aged 40 to 50 with acute or convalescent COVID-19.

The chain links TRBV5-1 to TRBJ1-5; 7 positions agree with TRBD1. The CDR3 extends over 14 amino acids. Germline CDR1 reads SGHRS; CDR2 reads YFSETQ. The V and J ends lost 0 bases and 6 bases, in that order; junction bases with no gene match: 3. Here the CDR3 DNA reads TGCGCCAGCAGCTTGGGGTCAGGGGGTCAGCCCCAGCATTTT. Translating gives CASSLGSGGQPQHF.

The CDR3 protein is CASSYGLASGELFF. In DNA, the CDR3 is TGCGCCAGCAGTTACGGACTAGCTTCCGGGGAGCTGTTTTTT. This rearrangement joins TRBV5-1 to TRBJ2-2; 8 bases line up with TRBD2. The CDR3 covers 14 residues. Trimming at V came to 5 bases and at J to 6 bases, leaving 6 bases not matched to a gene. CDR1 is SGHRS and CDR2 is YFSETQ in the germline V gene.

The genes are TRBV4-1 and TRBJ2-1, with D unclear. V was shortened by 5 bases and J by 8 bases, with 13 bases between the two germline ends. Germline V CDR1 and CDR2: MGHRA, YSYEKL. This CDR3 comprises 13 residues. The CDR3 DNA reads TGCGCCAGCAGCGTTCCATTCCCCCATGAGCAGTTCTTC. It codes for CASSVPFPHEQFF.

The chain is built from TRBV30 and TRBJ2-3; TRBD1 aligns across 8 bases. This CDR3 has 14 amino acids. Germline V gene lookup returns CDR1 GTSNPN and CDR2 SVGIG (reference sequence). Trimming removed 3 bases from V and 3 bases from J; junction bases left unmatched: 5. The CDR3 DNA reads as TGTGCCTGGAGCGGGACAGGCGGGACAGATACGCAGTATTTT. This encodes CAWSGTGGTDTQYF. Filled out from reference TRBV30 and TRBJ2-3, the complete variable domain reads SQTIHQWPATLVQPVGSPLSLECTVEGTSNPNLYWYRQAAGRGLQLLFYSVGIGQISSEVPQNLSASRPQDRQFILSSKKLLLSDSGFYLCAWSGTGGTDTQYFGPGTRLTVL.

V is TRBV7-9 and J is TRBJ1-2; D gene ambiguous. V lost 1 base and J 4 bases, leaving 10 bases between the germline ends. Per germline, CDR1 SEHNR and CDR2 FQNEAQ (reference sequence). This CDR3 spans 14 amino acids. CDR3 sequence reads: CASSLVEGSYGYTF. The CDR3 DNA sequence: TGTGCCAGCAGCTTAGTGGAAGGGAGCTATGGCTACACCTTC. Full variable domain (remainder filled in from reference TRBV7-9 and TRBJ1-2): DTGVSQNPRHKITKRGQNVTFRCDPISEHNRLYWYRQTLGQGPEFLTYFQNEAQLEKSRLLSDRFSAERPKGSFSTLEIQRTEQGDSAMYLCASSLVEGSYGYTFGSGTRLTVV.

The J gene is TRBJ1-4, the V gene TRBV6-5; no clear D gene. The V and J ends lost 2 bases and 8 bases respectively, with 6 bases between them. CDR1 is MNHEY, CDR2 SVGAGI, per germline. This CDR3 has 12 residues. The CDR3 sequence: CASSYPGEKLFF. The CDR3 DNA is TGTGCCAGCAGTTACCCGGGGGAAAAACTGTTTTTT.

V is TRBV24-1 and J is TRBJ1-5; no clear D. From germline, CDR1 is KGHDR and CDR2 SFDVKD. The CDR3 spans 13 residues. With 9 bases removed from V and 0 bases from J, the gap between germline ends came to 8 bases. CDR3 loop: CATSGISNQPQHF. As DNA, the CDR3 is TGTGCCACCTCCGGGATTAGCAATCAGCCCCAGCATTTT.

The chain has TRBV13 and TRBJ2-7; a possible D gene is TRBD1 (6 bases). Trimming stripped 5 bases from V and 0 bases from J, with 14 bases between. Germline CDR1 is PRHDT and CDR2 is FYEKMQ (reference sequence). The CDR3 runs 15 residues. CDR3 protein: CASSINRVASYEQYF. The CDR3 DNA is TGTGCCAGCAGCATAAACAGGGTGGCCTCCTACGAGCAGTACTTC. The full variable domain, with the rest looked up from reference TRBV13 and TRBJ2-7, is AAGVIQSPRHLIKEKRETATLKCYPIPRHDTVYWYQQGPGQDPQFLISFYEKMQSDKGSIPDRFSAQQFSDYHSELNMSSLELGDSALYFCASSINRVASYEQYFGPGTRLTVT.

The gene calls are TRBV20-1 and TRBJ2-3, with a weak D call TRBD1 (6 bases). CDR3 length: 14 residues. Trimming removed 3 bases at V and 7 bases at J, with 17 bases between. Germline assignment: CDR1 DFQATT and CDR2 SNEGSKA (reference sequence). The chain's CDR3 is CSASQGHASYTQYF. The CDR3 DNA reads TGCAGTGCTAGTCAGGGGCATGCCAGTTATACGCAGTATTTT.

The gene calls are TRBV7-8 and TRBJ1-5; 10 bases are shared with TRBD1. This CDR3 spans 15 amino acids. Per the germline V gene, CDR1 is SGHVS and CDR2 is FQNEAQ. V lost 5 bases and J lost 9; bases outside the gene matches: 10. CDR3 in amino acids: CASSPSGTGVGPQHF. The CDR3 coding sequence is TGTGCCAGCAGCCCCTCCGGGACAGGGGTGGGGCCCCAGCATTTT.

The rearrangement uses TRBV28 and TRBJ1-5; TRBD1 might be the D (6 bases). The CDR3 has 14 amino acids. Looked up from germline, CDR1 is MDHEN and CDR2 is SYDVKM. Trimming stripped 4 bases from V and 9 bases from J, with 16 bases between. Written as DNA, the CDR3 is TGTGCCAGCAGTTCCGGACAGCGAACCCTGCCCCAGCATTTT. It yields the protein CASSSGQRTLPQHF.

This rearrangement joins TRBV30 to TRBJ1-5; D not resolved. CDR1 GTSNPN and CDR2 SVGIG come from the germline V gene (reference sequence). The CDR3 covers 13 residues. The ends were cut back, 3 bases at V and 5 bases at J, with 11 bases in the middle. CDR3 residues: CAWRAQDYQPQHF. The CDR3 nucleotides read TGTGCCTGGAGGGCCCAGGACTATCAGCCCCAGCATTTT.

In DNA, the CDR3 is TGTGCCAGCAGCTCAGCCAGGGGAAACACCGGGGAGCTGTTTTTT. It yields the protein CASSSARGNTGELFF. The genes are TRBV7-2 and TRBJ2-2; a weak D match, TRBD1 (6 bases). The CDR3 is 15 residues long. In germline, CDR1 is SGHTA, CDR2 FQGNSA. V shed 4 bases and J shed 2 bases, with 11 bases lying between them.

This chain's CDR3 is CASSRTLTSGIDEQYF. The CDR3, as DNA: TGTGCCAGCAGTCGAACGCTGACTAGCGGGATCGACGAGCAGTACTTC. The chain uses TRBV7-2 and TRBJ2-7, with 11 bases fitting TRBD2. J gave up 5 bases and V 6 bases, and 12 bases lay outside the gene matches. The CDR3 length is 16 residues. Germline V gives CDR1 SGHTA, CDR2 FQGNSA.

The chain employs TRBV6-4 and TRBJ1-2; D might be TRBD1 (5 bases). With 2 bases removed from V and 8 bases from J, the gap between germline ends came to 18 bases. The CDR3 runs to 15 residues. The germline CDR1 and CDR2 sequences are MRHNA and SNTAGT. As DNA, the CDR3 is TGTGCCAGCAGTGACGGTGTCGGCAGGGTTGACGGCTACACCTTC. Amino acid sequence: CASSDGVGRVDGYTF.

V gene TRBV5-1 combines with J gene TRBJ2-3; a weak D match, TRBD1 (6 bases). Trimming removed 4 bases from V and 6 bases from J, with 15 bases in between. The CDR3 is 14 residues long. Germline V gene sequence: CDR1 SGHRS, CDR2 YFSETQ. The CDR3 spells CASSDNTGSDTQYF. The CDR3 DNA reads as TGCGCCAGCAGCGATAACACAGGGTCTGATACGCAGTATTTT.

This chain uses TRBV7-6 with TRBJ2-1; 8 nucleotides agree with TRBD1. V trimming: 5 bases; J trimming: 7 bases; junction bases outside the gene matches: 13. Germline V gene sequence: CDR1 SGHVS, CDR2 FNYEAQ. The CDR3 totals 16 residues. For the CDR3, the DNA is TGTGCCAGCAGCCTGAGGGCGACAGGGGTGTATAATGAGCAGTTCTTC. This gives the protein CASSLRATGVYNEQFF.

This sequence joins TRBV5-1 and TRBJ2-3; TRBD2 agrees at 10 bases. Trimming cost V 0 bases and J 2 bases; bases outside gene matches: 6. The CDR3 contains 17 residues. Germline V gene lookup returns CDR1 SGHRS and CDR2 YFSETQ. CDR3 protein: CASSLALAGAPTDTQYF. In nucleotides, the CDR3 is TGCGCCAGCAGCTTGGCTCTAGCGGGGGCTCCCACAGATACGCAGTATTTT.

V is TRBV5-6 and J is TRBJ2-6; a weak D match, TRBD1 (6 bases). V was pared by 5 bases and J by 4 bases, with 13 bases between. Germline V gene data show CDR1 as SGHDT and CDR2 as YYEEEE. The CDR3 totals 15 residues. CDR3 residues: CASRGMGAGANVLTF. The CDR3 DNA reads as TGTGCCAGCAGGGGGATGGGGGCCGGGGCCAACGTCCTGACTTTC.

The table lists this clone with a count of one. The chain carries TRBV15 and TRBJ2-1; 11 nucleotides agree with TRBD2. There are 15 residues in the CDR3. V was clipped by 3 bases and J by 6 bases; unmatched bases: 4. Germline-derived CDR1 and CDR2 are LNHNV and YYDKDF (reference sequence). CDR3 coding DNA: TGTGCCACCAGCAGCCGTAGCGGGAGGGCCAATGAGCAGTTCTTC. Translation gives CATSSRSGRANEQFF.

The chain combines TRBV9 with TRBJ2-3; 8 bases agree with TRBD1. This CDR3 has 18 residues. The V gene end was trimmed by 4 bases and the J gene end by 1 base; junction bases not matched to a gene: 14. The germline V gene has CDR1 SGDLS and CDR2 YYNGEE. CDR3 DNA sequence: TGTGCCAGCAGCCCCCAACTAAGGACAGGGTCGGGCACAGATACGCAGTATTTT. It translates to CASSPQLRTGSGTDTQYF.

The chain employs TRBV21-1 and TRBJ2-2; the table's D call, TRBD2, was not checked against the DNA. TRBV21-1 is shown as a pseudogene. CDR3 length equals 13 residues. CDR3 residues: CASSKVETGELFF. CDR3 bases: TGTGCCAGCAGCAAGGTAGAGACCGGGGAGCTGTTTTTT.

This chain connects TRBV7-3 to TRBJ2-2; TRBD2 agrees at 14 bases. V was pared by 5 bases and J by 2 bases, with 4 bases of the junction left unmatched. Germline V gene data show CDR1 as SGHTA and CDR2 as FQGTGA. The length of the CDR3 is 17 residues. The CDR3 DNA reads TGTGCCAGCAGCCCGGGACTAGCGGGGGAAAACACCGGGGAGCTGTTTTTT. This gives the protein CASSPGLAGENTGELFF.

This chain connects TRBV10-1 to TRBJ2-5; the match to TRBD2 covers 8 bases. J was trimmed by 5 bases and V by 3 bases; bases with no gene match: 14. Germline V gene data show CDR1 as WNHNN and CDR2 as SYGVQD (reference sequence). The CDR3 covers 17 residues. CDR3 amino acids: CASSEGRGRERGETQYF. The CDR3 DNA reads TGCGCCAGCAGTGAAGGGAGGGGCAGAGAGCGGGGGGAGACCCAGTACTTC.

V and J are TRBV2 and TRBJ1-2; the D gene is possibly TRBD1 (6 bases). This CDR3 region has 13 residues. The germline gives CDR1 SNHLY, CDR2 FYNNEI. V was trimmed by 6 bases and J by 5 bases, leaving 13 bases between them. In DNA, the CDR3 is TGTGCCAGCAGCGTCAGGGGAGCGTATGGCTACACCTTC. Protein sequence: CASSVRGAYGYTF.

This clone was observed a handful of times. The chain joins TRBV7-8 to TRBJ1-6; perhaps TRBD1 as D (6 bases). Germline CDR1 is SGHVS and CDR2 is FQNEAQ. V gave up 6 bases and J gave up 8 bases, with 14 bases separating them. CDR3 size: 14 residues. The CDR3 DNA is TGTGCCAGCAGGGTCCCAGGGGAGTATTCACCCCTCCACTTT. This translates into CASRVPGEYSPLHF. The full variable domain, completed using reference TRBV7-8 and TRBJ1-6, is GAGVSQSPRYKVAKRGQDVALRCDPISGHVSLFWYQQALGQGPEFLTYFQNEAQLDKSGLPSDRFFAERPEGSVSTLKIQRTQQEDSAVYLCASRVPGEYSPLHFGNGTRLTVT.

V gene TRBV9 combines with J gene TRBJ2-7; no clear D. CDR1 SGDLS and CDR2 YYNGEE come from the germline V gene. The CDR3 totals 14 residues. Deletions cut 3 bases from V and 0 bases from J, with 10 bases between. CDR3 protein: CASSDDKTSYEQYF. CDR3 nucleotide sequence: TGTGCCAGCAGCGACGACAAGACCTCCTACGAGCAGTACTTC.